The rows below give T cell receptor beta chains drawn from one sample of a study of response to subunit inactivated influenza vaccine. TCRdb re-called the RT-PCR reads with MiXCR, one entry per CDR3 protein. In the table there are some 200,000 distinct CDR3 sequences, over 9.5% of which are singletons. A further study also used this sample, focusing on T cells expressing NK-cell markers.

Specimen: CD8+ T cells sorted from PBMCs, collected roughly 12 days after vaccination. These receptors were taken from a man aged 50-60 years who received an inactivated influenza vaccine. Each CDR3 is given with its conserved first and last residue. D genes are given only for firm matches. Clone size is given for some rows only: seen once, a few or many times, or a class if the clone is expanded.

clone_size	j_call	v_call	d_call	cdr3_nt	cdr3_aa
few	TRBJ2-2	TRBV4-3	TRBD1	TGCGCCAGCAGCCGCCTAACAGGGGGGAGCACCGGGGAGCTGTTTTTT	CASSRLTGGSTGELFF
-	TRBJ2-1	TRBV20-1	TRBD2	TGCAGTGCCAGAACCGCAGAGGGAGGGAATGAGCAGTTCTTC	CSARTAEGGNEQFF
few	TRBJ2-1	TRBV6-2/TRBV6-3	TRBD2	TGTGCCAGCAGTTACTCGACTAGCGGGGGGGCCTTTTACAATGAGCAGTTCTTC	CASSYSTSGGAFYNEQFF
-	TRBJ2-1	TRBV9	TRBD1	TGTGCCAGCAGCGCAGGGGGAAGAGAGTACAATGAGCAGTTCTTC	CASSAGGREYNEQFF
few	TRBJ2-7	TRBV6-5	-	TGTGCCAGCCGCAGTCTCTCCTACGAGCAGTACTTC	CASRSLSYEQYF
few	TRBJ1-5	TRBV13	-	TGTGCCAGCAGCTCGGGGACGGGGGGTGGTCCCCAGCATTTT	CASSSGTGGGPQHF
-	TRBJ2-2	TRBV28	TRBD2	TGTGCCAGTAGACTAGCGGGGACCTGGAACACCGGGGAGCTGTTTTTT	CASRLAGTWNTGELFF
few	TRBJ2-7	TRBV4-2	-	TGTGCCAGCAGCCAAGATTATTCAGTCTCCTACGAGCAGTACTTC	CASSQDYSVSYEQYF
few	TRBJ2-2	TRBV7-3	TRBD1	TGTGCCAGCAGCTTAAATCCCTGGGACAGGACGAACACCGGGGAGCTGTTTTTT	CASSLNPWDRTNTGELFF
-	TRBJ2-3	TRBV4-3	-	TGCGCCAGCAGCCAATTTTTACTCCGCGACAAGAGCACAGATACGCAGTATTTT	CASSQFLLRDKSTDTQYF
once	TRBJ1-1	TRBV29-1	-	TGCAGCGTCTGCGAAGGTTTTCGCACTGAAGCTTGCTTT	CSVCEGFRTEACF
few	TRBJ2-1	TRBV20-1	TRBD2	TGCAGTGCTAGAGATGTGGGACTAGCGGACAATGAGCAGTTCTTC	CSARDVGLADNEQFF
many	TRBJ1-1	TRBV10-3	-	TGTGCCATCAGTGAGTCTGCGAACGTGAACACTGAAGCTTTCTTT	CAISESANVNTEAFF
many	TRBJ2-7	TRBV7-8	-	TGTGCCAGCAGCTTAGAAGTGGTAAACGAGCAGTACTTC	CASSLEVVNEQYF
few	TRBJ2-1	TRBV25-1	TRBD2	TGTGCCAGCAGTGAGCTGACTAGCGGAGTTCCCTTCAATGAGCAGTTCTTC	CASSELTSGVPFNEQFF
few	TRBJ2-7	TRBV11-2	TRBD2	TGTGCCAGCAGCCTACTAGGTAGCGGGAGTTCCTACGAGCAGTACTTC	CASSLLGSGSSYEQYF
many	TRBJ2-1	TRBV29-1	-	TGCAGCGTACAGGGAGGGGATGTAAGAAGCTCCTACAATGAGCAGTTCTTC	CSVQGGDVRSSYNEQFF
few	TRBJ2-7	TRBV2	TRBD2	TGTGCCAGCAGGGGGACTATTTACGAGCAGTACTTC	CASRGTIYEQYF
-	TRBJ2-7	TRBV3-1	-	TGTGCCAGCAGCCAAGAGGATGTAGCAGGGGCGGGGGACGAGCAGTACTTC	CASSQEDVAGAGDEQYF
many	TRBJ2-6	TRBV11-1	-	TGTGCCAGCAGGCCCAGCGCGCGAAAGCAGGGAACTGGGGCCAACGTCCTGACTTTC	CASRPSARKQGTGANVLTF
-	TRBJ2-1	TRBV27	TRBD1	TGTGCCAGCAGTCGTAAAACCGGGACAGGGTACTACAATGAGCAGTTCTTC	CASSRKTGTGYYNEQFF
few	TRBJ2-7	TRBV5-6	-	TGTGCCAGCAGCTTTTCATCAGGGGCCGACTACGAGCAGTACTTC	CASSFSSGADYEQYF
few	TRBJ2-1	TRBV20-1	TRBD2	TGCAGTGCTAGAGGAATTAGCGGGAGCTTAGATGAGCAGTTCTTC	CSARGISGSLDEQFF
-	TRBJ2-1	TRBV5-6	-	TGTGCCAGCAGCTACGGGGTGAACAATGAGCAGTTCTTC	CASSYGVNNEQFF
-	TRBJ1-5	TRBV28	-	TGTGCCAGCAGTTTATCCCCGGACAGACCCAATCAGCCCCAGCATTTT	CASSLSPDRPNQPQHF
few	TRBJ2-2	TRBV3-1	-	TGTGCCAGCAGCCTCCGGACCCCCGGAACCGGGGAGCTGTTTTTT	CASSLRTPGTGELFF
-	TRBJ2-7	TRBV20-1	-	TGCAGTGCTAGAGCTTTGAAGACAGGCGATACCTACGAGCAGTACTTC	CSARALKTGDTYEQYF
-	TRBJ2-1	TRBV6-4	TRBD1	TGTGCCAGCAGTGACACAGGGGGCACCTACAATGAGCAGTTCTTC	CASSDTGGTYNEQFF